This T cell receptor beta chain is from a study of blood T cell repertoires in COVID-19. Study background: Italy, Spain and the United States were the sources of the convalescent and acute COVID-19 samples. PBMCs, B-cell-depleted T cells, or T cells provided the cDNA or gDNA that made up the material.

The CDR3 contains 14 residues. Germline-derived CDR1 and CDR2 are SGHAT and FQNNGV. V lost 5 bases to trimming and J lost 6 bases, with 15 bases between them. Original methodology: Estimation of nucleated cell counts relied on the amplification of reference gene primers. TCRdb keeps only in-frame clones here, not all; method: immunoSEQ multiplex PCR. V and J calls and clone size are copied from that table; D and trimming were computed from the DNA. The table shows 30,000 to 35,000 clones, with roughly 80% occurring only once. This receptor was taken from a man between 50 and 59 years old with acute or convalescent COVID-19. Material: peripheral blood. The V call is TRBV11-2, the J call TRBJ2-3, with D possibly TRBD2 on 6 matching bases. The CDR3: CASSLRLVVDTQYF. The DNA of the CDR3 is TGTGCCAGCAGCCTAAGACTAGTTGTTGATACGCAGTATTTT.